This is a list of T cell receptor beta chains from one sample in a study of molecular identifiers for immune sequencing clone quantification. In TCRdb, the PCR reads were re-called with MiXCR into one record per CDR3 protein. The data contain almost 20,000 distinct CDR3 sequences, 20% to 25% of them singletons. Material for sequencing was naive CD8+ T cells from blood, with Jurkat cell RNA spiked in. The receptors here all came from a human donor in good health. Some libraries in this study had Jurkat cell RNA spiked in. CDR3s include the opening cysteine and the closing phenylalanine or tryptophan. The D gene is left open where the match is weak. The size field is filled for only some rows; it gives once, few, many or a size class.

abundance	d_gene	v_gene	j_gene	CDR3aa	CDR3nt
few	TRBD2	TRBV28	TRBJ2-1	CASSLLGGNSYNEQFF	TGTGCCAGCAGTTTATTGGGAGGGAACTCCTACAATGAGCAGTTCTTC
few	-	TRBV5-1	TRBJ2-7	CASSLSFGGVASYEQYF	TGCGCCAGCAGCTTGTCCTTTGGCGGGGTTGCATCCTACGAGCAGTACTTC
many	-	TRBV7-6	TRBJ2-7	CASSLVGPSYEQYF	TGTGCCAGCAGCTTAGTCGGACCTTCCTACGAGCAGTACTTC
many	-	TRBV28	TRBJ2-1	CASSSERPGYSYNEQFF	TGTGCCAGCAGTTCAGAGCGCCCCGGGTACTCCTACAATGAGCAGTTCTTC
many	-	TRBV12-3/TRBV12-4	TRBJ1-5	CASSPATGFLNQPQHF	TGTGCCAGCAGCCCCGCAACAGGGTTTCTCAATCAGCCCCAGCATTTT
many	-	TRBV7-9	TRBJ2-7	CASSLVSDEQYF	TGTGCCAGCAGCTTAGTGTCCGACGAGCAGTACTTC
many	-	TRBV20-1	TRBJ2-7	CSANLGYEQYF	TGCAGTGCTAATCTAGGATACGAGCAGTACTTC
few	-	TRBV28	TRBJ1-5	CASSAGPNQPQHF	TGTGCCAGCAGCGCAGGGCCGAATCAGCCCCAGCATTTT
many	-	TRBV7-6	TRBJ2-3	CASSLTFRRAGTDTQYF	TGTGCCAGCAGCTTAACATTTAGGAGGGCGGGCACAGATACGCAGTATTTT
many	TRBD2	TRBV6-2/TRBV6-3	TRBJ2-1	CASSLLAGGYNEQFF	TGTGCCAGCAGTTTGCTAGCGGGAGGTTACAATGAGCAGTTCTTC
many	TRBD1	TRBV29-1	TRBJ1-2	CSVVAGGPGYTF	TGCAGCGTTGTAGCAGGGGGCCCTGGCTACACCTTC
few	TRBD1	TRBV27	TRBJ2-7	CASSWTGVTYEQYF	TGTGCCAGCAGTTGGACAGGAGTAACCTACGAGCAGTACTTC
-	-	TRBV29-1	TRBJ2-7	CSVAVDSSYEQCF	TGCAGCGTTGCTGTTGACAGCTCCTACGAGCAGTGCTTC
-	TRBD1	TRBV7-9	TRBJ2-4	CASSLTGSGNIQYF	TGTGCCAGCAGCCTGACAGGGTCTGGAAACATTCAGTACTTC
few	TRBD2	TRBV7-9	TRBJ2-7	CASSGRASGSPYEQYF	TGTGCCAGCAGCGGTAGGGCTAGCGGGAGTCCCTACGAGCAGTACTTC
few	-	TRBV15	TRBJ2-1	CATSRVPPGRQDNEQFF	TGTGCCACCAGCAGAGTTCCCCCTGGTAGGCAGGACAATGAGCAGTTCTTC
many	-	TRBV20-1	TRBJ1-2	CSARNRTRTNYGYTF	TGCAGTGCTAGAAATAGGACAAGAACTAACTATGGCTACACCTTC
-	TRBD2	TRBV6-1	TRBJ2-1	CASSPLTSGDEQFF	TGTGCCAGCAGTCCCTTGACTAGCGGCGATGAGCAGTTCTTC
many	-	TRBV28	TRBJ2-3	CASSPAREDTDTQYF	TGTGCCAGCAGCCCTGCGAGGGAGGACACAGATACGCAGTATTTT
medium-sized	-	TRBV7-9	TRBJ2-7	CASSYPRGWADEQYF	TGTGCCAGCAGCTATCCCAGGGGTTGGGCAGACGAGCAGTACTTC
many	-	TRBV11-1	TRBJ1-1	CASSLSSNAGWEAFF	TGTGCCAGCAGCTTGTCAAGCAACGCAGGATGGGAAGCTTTCTTT
-	TRBD1	TRBV5-4	TRBJ2-7	CASSQPGQGHYEQYF	TGTGCCAGCAGCCAACCGGGACAGGGCCACTACGAGCAGTACTTC
many	TRBD2	TRBV28	TRBJ2-5	CASSSLSGDQETQYF	TGTGCCAGCAGTTCCTTGAGCGGGGACCAAGAGACCCAGTACTTC
-	-	TRBV3-1	TRBJ2-2	CASSFRGRAGELFF	TGTGCCAGCAGCTTCAGGGGACGGGCCGGGGAGCTGTTTTTT
medium-sized	-	TRBV7-7	TRBJ2-2	CAAGSSNTGELFF	TGTGCAGCGGGTTCTTCAAACACCGGGGAGCTGTTTTTT
-	-	TRBV28	TRBJ2-7	CASSFEQGMGYEQYF	TGTGCCAGCAGTTTCGAGCAGGGGATGGGGTACGAGCAGTACTTC
many	-	TRBV4-2	TRBJ2-7	CASSQGVRGAYEQYF	TGTGCCAGCAGCCAAGGAGTCCGCGGGGCCTACGAGCAGTACTTC
medium-sized	-	TRBV28	TRBJ2-7	CASSRVYEQYF	TGTGCCAGCAGCCGGGTCTACGAGCAGTACTTC
-	-	TRBV19	TRBJ2-7	CASSAQQGRIYEQYF	TGTGCCAGTAGTGCCCAGCAGGGGCGGATTTACGAGCAGTACTTC
many	-	TRBV4-3	TRBJ1-5	CASSQEFALNQPQHF	TGCGCCAGCAGCCAAGAGTTTGCATTGAATCAGCCCCAGCATTTT
few	TRBD2	TRBV20-1	TRBJ2-1	CSARGTSGRSYNEQFF	TGCAGTGCTAGAGGAACTAGCGGCCGTTCCTACAATGAGCAGTTCTTC
-	-	TRBV28	TRBJ2-5	CASSLMGGYETQYF	TGTGCCAGCAGTTTGATGGGGGGTTATGAGACCCAGTACTTC
many	-	TRBV10-2	TRBJ2-5	CASSGTAQGPWETQYF	TGCGCCAGCAGTGGGACCGCCCAGGGGCCCTGGGAGACCCAGTACTTC
medium-sized	-	TRBV10-3	TRBJ2-7	CAISEGQSYEQYF	TGTGCCATCAGTGAAGGACAGAGCTACGAGCAGTACTTC
many	TRBD2	TRBV4-3	TRBJ2-3	CASSQVSGSRADTQYF	TGCGCCAGCAGCCAAGTAAGCGGGAGCCGTGCAGATACGCAGTATTTT